The 17 T cell receptor beta chains below were found in one sample sequenced in a study of shared clonotypes between healthy human individuals. The protocol was immunoSEQ multiplex PCR, while the TCRdb copy is restricted to in-frame clones and leaves out a portion. This repertoire shows 2 million to 3 million clones, over 85% found once; its top ten account for around 0.37%. The sample consisted of naive CD4+ T cells from PBMCs. Subset defined: CD45RA+ positively selected. These receptors were taken from a man between 18 and 35 years old in good health. Some clones in this sample may be carry-over from other donors' samples.

The chain has TRBV18 and TRBJ2-2; 11 nucleotides match TRBD1. Germline assignment: CDR1 KGHSH and CDR2 LQKENI. With V trimmed by 3 bases and J by 3 bases, 6 bases remained unmatched. The CDR3 runs 17 residues. CDR3 sequence reads: CASSPPGQGADTGELFF. The CDR3 nucleotides read TGTGCCAGCTCACCCCCAGGACAGGGGGCGGACACCGGGGAGCTGTTTTTT.

The J gene is TRBJ2-7, the V gene TRBV10-3, with a weak D call TRBD1 (6 bases). Germline values: CDR1 ENHRY, CDR2 SYGVKD. CDR3 size: 15 residues. Trimming took 4 bases from V and 0 from J, leaving 13 bases between them. Here the CDR3 reads CAISVVGGVSYEQYF. DNA of the CDR3: TGTGCCATCAGTGTGGTAGGGGGTGTCTCCTACGAGCAGTACTTC.

The chain employs TRBV5-1 and TRBJ2-7; D call uncertain. Germline V CDR1 and CDR2: SGHRS, YFSETQ. CDR3 length: 11 amino acids. With 7 bases removed from V and 6 bases from J, the gap between germline ends came to 11 bases. The CDR3 spells CASPLVGEQYF. Here the CDR3 DNA reads TGCGCCAGCCCCCTTGTAGGCGAGCAGTACTTC.

Concerning this clone itself: Additional DNA sequences in this sample encode the identical CDR3. The CDR3 DNA is TGTGCCAGCAGCTCGGACACGGGAGACACCTACGAGCAGTACTTC. It is translated as CASSSDTGDTYEQYF. This chain joins TRBV5-6 and TRBJ2-7; possible D gene TRBD2, 6 bases. The V and J ends lost 3 bases and 2 bases respectively, with 15 bases between them. Germline V gene data show CDR1 as SGHDT and CDR2 as YYEEEE. CDR3 length equals 15 residues. The full variable domain, its missing parts supplied by reference TRBV5-6 and TRBJ2-7, is DAGVTQSPTHLIKTRGQQVTLRCSPKSGHDTVSWYQQALGQGPQFIFQYYEEEERQRGNFPDRFSGHQFPNYSSELNVNALLLGDSALYLCASSSDTGDTYEQYFGPGTRLTVT.

The chain combines TRBV29-1 with TRBJ1-5, with D hard to call. The CDR3 covers 12 residues. Germline V gene data show CDR1 as SQVTM and CDR2 as ANQGSEA. Trimming pared 4 bases from V and 7 bases from J, leaving 11 bases between. As DNA, the CDR3 is TGCAGCGTTGGAGAGCGTCTCCAGCCCCAGCATTTT. This sequence encodes CSVGERLQPQHF.

The chain combines TRBV19 with TRBJ1-5; the D is unclear. Germline CDR1 LNHDA, CDR2 SQIVND (reference sequence). This CDR3 contains 14 residues. Trimming shortened V by 1 base and J by 1 base, and 5 bases separated the two germline ends. CDR3 DNA: TGTGCCAGTAGTATAGGCGACAGCAATCAGCCCCAGCATTTT. As protein: CASSIGDSNQPQHF.

The CDR3 spells CASSPGEFQPQHF. In DNA, the CDR3 is TGTGCCAGCAGTCCCGGGGAATTCCAGCCCCAGCATTTT. V and J are TRBV6-4 and TRBJ1-5; the D is unclear. The CDR3 length is 13 residues. Between the trimmed V and J ends, which lost 5 bases and 7 bases, there was a span of 12 bases. Germline CDR1 MRHNA, CDR2 SNTAGT.

A remark on this clone: This same CDR3 is encoded by further DNA sequences in the sample. The chain has TRBV4-3 and TRBJ2-3; D is undetermined. With 0 bases removed from V and 3 bases from J, the gap between germline ends came to 7 bases. Germline V gene sequence: CDR1 LGHNA, CDR2 YSLEER. The CDR3 runs 14 residues. In DNA form, the CDR3 reads TGCGCCAGCAGCCAAGACAGGAGAACAGATACGCAGTATTTT. Protein sequence: CASSQDRRTDTQYF.

The genes are TRBV11-2 and TRBJ1-3; D is unclear. V shed 5 bases and J shed 3 bases, with 14 bases lying between them. Germline V gene lookup returns CDR1 SGHAT and CDR2 FQNNGV. This CDR3 is 15 amino acids long. The CDR3 DNA is TGTGCCAGCAGCCTCCCCAAGGGTAGTGGAAACACCATATATTTT. As protein: CASSLPKGSGNTIYF.

The chain employs TRBV5-6 and TRBJ1-4; TRBD1 might be the D (5 bases). Trimming shortened V by 4 bases and J by 0 bases, and 13 bases separated the two germline ends. The length of the CDR3 is 16 residues. Germline CDR1 SGHDT, CDR2 YYEEEE. The CDR3: CASSPWGTATNEKLFF. The CDR3 DNA follows: TGTGCCAGCAGCCCTTGGGGGACCGCAACTAATGAAAAACTGTTTTTT.

The chain combines TRBV2 with TRBJ2-5; possibly TRBD1 for D (6 bases). The CDR3 totals 14 residues. The V gene's germline CDR1 is SNHLY and CDR2 FYNNEI. V lost 3 bases, J lost 5 bases, and 13 bases lay in between. For the CDR3, the DNA is TGTGCCAGCAGTGAGGTCACCCAGGGGGAGACCCAGTACTTC. This gives the protein CASSEVTQGETQYF.

This chain joins TRBV5-1 and TRBJ2-6; 7 bases line up with TRBD1. The CDR3 spans 14 residues. V trimming: 7 bases; J trimming: 2 bases; junction bases outside the gene matches: 3. The germline V gene encodes CDR1 SGHRS and CDR2 YFSETQ. In nucleotides, the CDR3 is TGCGCCAGCGGGACAGCAACTGGGGCCAACGTCCTGACTTTC. Translating it yields CASGTATGANVLTF.

This chain joins TRBV19 and TRBJ1-2, with no clear D. V gave up 3 bases and J gave up 3 bases, with 8 bases separating them. Germline values: CDR1 LNHDA, CDR2 SQIVND (reference sequence). The CDR3 is 13 amino acids. The CDR3 bases are TGTGCCAGTAGTATTACACCGGACTATGGCTACACCTTC. Its translation: CASSITPDYGYTF. Complete variable domain (other parts from reference TRBV19 and TRBJ1-2): DGGITQSPKYLFRKEGQNVTLSCEQNLNHDAMYWYRQDPGQGLRLIYYSQIVNDFQKGDIAEGYSVSREKKESFPLTVTSAQKNPTAFYLCASSITPDYGYTFGSGTRLTVV.

The chain links TRBV19 to TRBJ2-5; 7 bases line up with TRBD1. Germline V lookup: CDR1 LNHDA, CDR2 SQIVND (reference sequence). Trimming cost V 6 bases and J 1 base; bases outside gene matches: 2. The CDR3 loop spans 13 amino acids. Written as DNA, the CDR3 is TGTGCCAGTAGGACAGGGCCCCAAGAGACCCAGTACTTC. Translated: CASRTGPQETQYF.

V usage is TRBV19 and J usage is TRBJ2-3; TRBD1 agrees at 8 bases. The CDR3 has 15 residues. Germline values: CDR1 LNHDA, CDR2 SQIVND (reference sequence). After removal of 5 bases from V and 5 bases from J, the junction contained 9 bases not matched to a gene. The chain's CDR3 is CASSPPGGWGDTQYF. The CDR3 nucleotides read TGTGCCAGTAGTCCCCCAGGGGGCTGGGGAGATACGCAGTATTTT. Supplemented by reference TRBV19 and TRBJ2-3, the full variable domain reads DGGITQSPKYLFRKEGQNVTLSCEQNLNHDAMYWYRQDPGQGLRLIYYSQIVNDFQKGDIAEGYSVSREKKESFPLTVTSAQKNPTAFYLCASSPPGGWGDTQYFGPGTRLTVL.

The chain carries TRBV28 and TRBJ1-2, with TRBD1 matching 8 bases. Germline assignment: CDR1 MDHEN and CDR2 SYDVKM. The CDR3 contains 15 residues. This CDR3 is CGSRTGTFGRGGYTF. The CDR3 nucleotides read TGTGGTTCTAGGACAGGGACTTTTGGGAGGGGAGGCTACACCTTC.

The chain employs TRBV7-9 and TRBJ2-2, with 11 bases aligning to TRBD2. Unmatched junction bases numbered 13, after V lost 5 bases and J lost 5 bases. The CDR3 totals 18 residues. Germline CDR1 and CDR2: SEHNR and FQNEAQ (reference sequence). CDR3 sequence (DNA): TGTGCCAGCAGCCCCCTATTAAGGAGGACTAGCGGGACCGGGGAGCTGTTTTTT. Its translation is CASSPLLRRTSGTGELFF.